This T cell receptor beta chain was sequenced in a study of blood T cell repertoires in COVID-19. Study-wide context: Acute-phase and convalescent COVID-19 samples originated in the United States, Italy and Spain. The analysed material was cDNA or gDNA that came from T cells, B-cell-depleted T cells, or PBMCs.

TCRdb's table, derived via immunoSEQ multiplex PCR, lists solely in-frame clones and lacks some. The sample has more than 200,000 clones; 88% are singletons. Sequencing was performed on peripheral blood. The source of this sequence is a man aged 70 or older with acute or convalescent COVID-19.

CDR3 sequence reads: CASSIPPPLIAYEQYF. The CDR3 DNA follows: TGTGCCAGCAGCATTCCCCCTCCCTTAATAGCCTACGAGCAGTACTTC. This chain joins TRBV9 and TRBJ2-7, with D uncertain. The CDR3 is 16 residues long. From germline, CDR1 is SGDLS and CDR2 YYNGEE. V was trimmed by 4 bases and J by 2 bases, leaving 19 bases between them.